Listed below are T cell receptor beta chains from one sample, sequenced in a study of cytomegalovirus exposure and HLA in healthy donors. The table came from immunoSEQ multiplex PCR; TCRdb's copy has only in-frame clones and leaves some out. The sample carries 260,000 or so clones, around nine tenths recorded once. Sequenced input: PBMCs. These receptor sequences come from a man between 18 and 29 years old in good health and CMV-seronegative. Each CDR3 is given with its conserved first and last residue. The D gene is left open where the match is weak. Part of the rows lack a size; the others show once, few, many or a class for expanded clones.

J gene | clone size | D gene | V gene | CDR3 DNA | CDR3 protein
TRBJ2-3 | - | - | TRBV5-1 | TGCGCCAGCAGCTTGTTGGGGGCCGGCGCAGATACGCAGTATTTT | CASSLLGAGADTQYF
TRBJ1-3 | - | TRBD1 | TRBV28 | TGTGCCAGCAGTCTCCAATCGACAGGGGTATGGGGAAACACCATATATTTT | CASSLQSTGVWGNTIYF
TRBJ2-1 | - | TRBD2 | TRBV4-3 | TGCGCCAGCAGCCCAGGACTAGCGGGGCGGGTCCATGAGCAGTTCTTC | CASSPGLAGRVHEQFF
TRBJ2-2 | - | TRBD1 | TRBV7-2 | TGTGCCAGCAGCCCTTGGGACAGGGGCTCCGGGGAGCTGTTTTTT | CASSPWDRGSGELFF
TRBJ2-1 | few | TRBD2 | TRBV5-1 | TGCGCCAGCAGCCCCGGACTAGCGGGGGAAAATGAGCAGTTCTTC | CASSPGLAGENEQFF
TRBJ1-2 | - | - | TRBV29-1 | TGCAGCGTTTGGGACACGGGGGGAGTAAACTATGGCTACACCTTC | CSVWDTGGVNYGYTF
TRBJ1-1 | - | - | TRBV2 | TGTGCCAGCAGTGATGAGTTTAACACTGAAGCTTTCTTT | CASSDEFNTEAFF
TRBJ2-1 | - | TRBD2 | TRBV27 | TGTGCTCCAGTTCCCGGGAGGGCCGACGAGCAGTTCTTC | CAPVPGRADEQFF
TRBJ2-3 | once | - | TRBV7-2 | TGTGCCAGCAGCTTACTTTTGAGGCAGTATTTT | CASSLLLRQYF
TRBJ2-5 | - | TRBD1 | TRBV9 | TGTGCCAGCAGCGTAGAAGAGGGACAGGCAGAGACCCAGTACTTC | CASSVEEGQAETQYF
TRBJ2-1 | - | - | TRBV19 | TGTGCCAGTAGTATTGTTAGCGTTAACAATGAGCAGTTCTTC | CASSIVSVNNEQFF
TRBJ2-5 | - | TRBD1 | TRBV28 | TGTGCCAGCAGCCCGGGACAGCAAGAGACCCAGTACTTC | CASSPGQQETQYF
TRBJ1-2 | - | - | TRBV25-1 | TGTGCCAGCAGTGACCCCACTACGCCGACGGGCTACACCTTC | CASSDPTTPTGYTF
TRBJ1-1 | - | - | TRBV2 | TGTGCCAGCAGTTTGGAAGGGGGGAACACTGAAGCTTTCTTT | CASSLEGGNTEAFF
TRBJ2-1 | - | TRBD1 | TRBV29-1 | TGCAGCGCCGCGACCGGGACAGGGTCCAATGAGCAGTTCTTC | CSAATGTGSNEQFF
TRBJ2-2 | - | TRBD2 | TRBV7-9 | TGTGCCACCCAAGGCGGGGGGAACACCGGGGAGCTGTTTTTT | CATQGGGNTGELFF
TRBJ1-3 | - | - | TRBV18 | TGTGCCAGCTCACAGGCCAGGGATGGAAACACCATATATTTT | CASSQARDGNTIYF
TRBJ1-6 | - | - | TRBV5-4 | TGTGCCAGCAGAAACGATATTACGGGTTTCAACTCACCCCTCCACTTT | CASRNDITGFNSPLHF
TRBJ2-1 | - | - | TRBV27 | TGTGCCAGCAGGAAATGGTCAGGATTGGTAGATGAGCAGTTCTTC | CASRKWSGLVDEQFF
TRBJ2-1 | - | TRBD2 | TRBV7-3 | TGTGCCAGCAGCCGTAGCGGGAGCTATGAGCAGTTCTTC | CASSRSGSYEQFF
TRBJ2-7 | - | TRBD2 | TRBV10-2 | TGCGCCAGCAGAGGACTAGCGGGAGCCGAGCAGTACTTC | CASRGLAGAEQYF
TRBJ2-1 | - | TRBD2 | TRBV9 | TGTGCCAGCAGCGCAATATGGACTAGCGGGGACAATGAGCAGTTCTTC | CASSAIWTSGDNEQFF
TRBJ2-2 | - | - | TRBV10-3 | TGTGCCATCAGGCCGTCCAGTGGGCAGGGTGAGAACACCGGGGAGCTGTTTTTT | CAIRPSSGQGENTGELFF
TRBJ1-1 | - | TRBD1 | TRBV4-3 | TGCGCCAGCAGTCCTACTCCGGGACAGGGGGCGAAGACTGAAGCTTTCTTT | CASSPTPGQGAKTEAFF